This is a list of T cell receptor beta chains from one sample in a study of identical twins. TCRdb analysed the 5' RACE reads with MiXCR anew, one entry per CDR3 protein. This sample carries a few hundred thousand distinct CDR3 sequences, about 9% of them seen once, and the ten largest clones take roughly 3.1%. This sample was also put to use in a study of yellow fever vaccine responses in identical twins.

Sample: CD8+ T cells sorted from blood. These receptors were collected from a woman aged 18-30 years in good health. Both conserved end residues are part of each CDR3. Each record gives: J gene, clone size, V gene, D gene, CDR3 DNA, CDR3 protein. D genes are given only for firm matches. Where a row states a size, it is once, few, many or the class of an expanded clone; other rows omit it.

J gene: TRBJ2-5; clone size: .; V gene: TRBV6-5; D gene: TRBD2; CDR3 DNA: TGTGCCAGCAGTTATTTAGCGGGAGGGGAGACCCAGTACTTC; CDR3 protein: CASSYLAGGETQYF
J gene: TRBJ2-1; clone size: few; V gene: TRBV7-6; D gene: TRBD1; CDR3 DNA: TGTGCCAGCAGCCCCCGACCGACAGGGGAAGGGTCCTACAATGAGCAGTTCTTC; CDR3 protein: CASSPRPTGEGSYNEQFF
J gene: TRBJ1-1; clone size: .; V gene: TRBV7-6; D gene: TRBD1; CDR3 DNA: TGTGCCAGCAGCTCCGGGACAGACATGAACACTGAAGCTTTCTTT; CDR3 protein: CASSSGTDMNTEAFF
J gene: TRBJ2-1; clone size: many; V gene: TRBV4-3; D gene: .; CDR3 DNA: TGCGCCAGCAGCCCGAGAGGGGAGAGGGATGAGCAGTTCTTC; CDR3 protein: CASSPRGERDEQFF
J gene: TRBJ2-3; clone size: .; V gene: TRBV15; D gene: TRBD2; CDR3 DNA: TGTGCCACCAGCAGAGGACTAGCGGGAGATACGCAGTATTTT; CDR3 protein: CATSRGLAGDTQYF
J gene: TRBJ2-7; clone size: .; V gene: TRBV6-5; D gene: TRBD1; CDR3 DNA: TGTGCCAGCAGTTACGAGGGAACGACAGGGGCGTACGAGCAGTACTTC; CDR3 protein: CASSYEGTTGAYEQYF
J gene: TRBJ2-5; clone size: .; V gene: TRBV27; D gene: TRBD1; CDR3 DNA: TGTGCCAGCAGTTTGGTGGACAGGGGCCAAGAGACCCAGTACTTC; CDR3 protein: CASSLVDRGQETQYF
J gene: TRBJ2-5; clone size: few; V gene: TRBV15; D gene: .; CDR3 DNA: TGTGCCACCAGCCCCCGTCGAGGGTCAGGGACCCAGTACTTC; CDR3 protein: CATSPRRGSGTQYF
J gene: TRBJ2-3; clone size: many; V gene: TRBV29-1; D gene: .; CDR3 DNA: TGCAGCGTTGAAGAGGACTCCCAGCCCCCAGATACGCAGTATTTT; CDR3 protein: CSVEEDSQPPDTQYF
J gene: TRBJ2-7; clone size: many; V gene: TRBV7-8; D gene: TRBD1; CDR3 DNA: TGTGCCAGCAGCTCGGACAGGTCCTACGAGCAGTACTTC; CDR3 protein: CASSSDRSYEQYF
J gene: TRBJ2-3; clone size: many; V gene: TRBV7-9; D gene: .; CDR3 DNA: TGTGCCAGCAGCTTCCTGAGGGGTGGGACAGATACGCAGTATTTT; CDR3 protein: CASSFLRGGTDTQYF
J gene: TRBJ2-7; clone size: few; V gene: TRBV21-1; D gene: .; CDR3 DNA: TGTGCCAGCAGCAGGGCAGGGTTGGCCTACGAGCAGTACTTC; CDR3 protein: CASSRAGLAYEQYF
J gene: TRBJ2-1; clone size: few; V gene: TRBV2; D gene: .; CDR3 DNA: TGTGCCAGCAGTGGGTCGTTAAACCACGGCTCCTACAATGAGCAGTTCTTC; CDR3 protein: CASSGSLNHGSYNEQFF
J gene: TRBJ2-2; clone size: few; V gene: TRBV10-3; D gene: .; CDR3 DNA: TGTGCCATCCTCGGACCGAACACCGGGGAGCTGTTTTTT; CDR3 protein: CAILGPNTGELFF
J gene: TRBJ2-3; clone size: few; V gene: TRBV15; D gene: .; CDR3 DNA: TGTGCCACCAGCAGAGATTCATGGCAGGGACCAGATACGCAGTATTTT; CDR3 protein: CATSRDSWQGPDTQYF
J gene: TRBJ2-5; clone size: .; V gene: TRBV12-3/TRBV12-4; D gene: TRBD2; CDR3 DNA: TGTGCCAGCAGAACGGGGGGGCGGTCTGGCGAGACCCAGTACTTC; CDR3 protein: CASRTGGRSGETQYF
J gene: TRBJ2-2; clone size: many; V gene: TRBV12-3/TRBV12-4; D gene: .; CDR3 DNA: TGTGCCAGCATCGGGACACCGATTGTCGGGGAGCTGTTTTTT; CDR3 protein: CASIGTPIVGELFF
J gene: TRBJ2-1; clone size: few; V gene: TRBV6-2/TRBV6-3; D gene: TRBD2; CDR3 DNA: TGTGCCAGCAGCCCCCGGATCCTCCGGACTAGCGGGGGGGCCTACAATGAGCAGTTCTTC; CDR3 protein: CASSPRILRTSGGAYNEQFF
J gene: TRBJ1-1; clone size: many; V gene: TRBV20-1; D gene: TRBD1; CDR3 DNA: TGCAGTGCTTGGACAGGGAACACTGAAGCTTTCTTT; CDR3 protein: CSAWTGNTEAFF
J gene: TRBJ2-1; clone size: .; V gene: TRBV20-1; D gene: TRBD1; CDR3 DNA: TGCAGTGCTAGAATAATGACAGGGACCTACAATGAGCAGTTCTTC; CDR3 protein: CSARIMTGTYNEQFF
J gene: TRBJ1-5; clone size: .; V gene: TRBV6-1; D gene: TRBD1; CDR3 DNA: TGTGCCAGCAGCCCCAATGGACAGGTAGGCAATCAGCCCCAGCATTTT; CDR3 protein: CASSPNGQVGNQPQHF
J gene: TRBJ1-1; clone size: few; V gene: TRBV5-5; D gene: .; CDR3 DNA: TGTGCCAGCAGCTTGTACCCAAACCAGGGAACTGAAGCTTTCTTT; CDR3 protein: CASSLYPNQGTEAFF